These T cell receptor beta chains were read from a single sample in a study of regulatory T cells in long-lasting Graves disease. TCRdb reanalysed the multiplex PCR reads using MiXCR and keeps one entry per CDR3 protein. The sample includes 600,000 to 800,000 distinct CDR3 sequences, about 32% of them seen just once. The specimen was peripheral blood mononuclear cells (PBMCs), collected when the disease was refractory, from a patient treated with antithyroid drugs. Receptors were obtained from a female donor with Graves disease. Both conserved end residues are part of each CDR3. Each record gives: D gene, V gene, clone size, J gene, CDR3 protein, CDR3 DNA. A D gene is named only where the DNA matches it firmly. A clone size is listed for some rows: how often the clone was seen (once, few, many), or a class if it is expanded.

D gene: .; V gene: TRBV13; clone size: .; J gene: TRBJ2-7; CDR3 protein: CASSSYRVTYEQYF; CDR3 DNA: TGTGCCAGCAGCTCATACCGGGTCACATACGAGCAGTACTTC
D gene: .; V gene: TRBV5-5; clone size: .; J gene: TRBJ1-2; CDR3 protein: CASSLGGSQGGYTF; CDR3 DNA: TGTGCCAGCAGCTTGGGCGGCTCGCAGGGGGGCTACACCTTC
D gene: .; V gene: TRBV7-9; clone size: few; J gene: TRBJ1-2; CDR3 protein: CASSMDQRASYGYTF; CDR3 DNA: TGTGCCAGCAGCATGGATCAGAGGGCCTCCTATGGCTACACCTTC
D gene: .; V gene: TRBV30; clone size: .; J gene: TRBJ1-1; CDR3 protein: CAWSAGHENTEAFF; CDR3 DNA: TGTGCCTGGAGTGCGGGACACGAAAACACTGAAGCTTTCTTT
D gene: TRBD2; V gene: TRBV11-2; clone size: few; J gene: TRBJ2-7; CDR3 protein: CASSFGAGDLYEQYF; CDR3 DNA: TGTGCCAGCAGCTTTGGTGCGGGAGACCTCTACGAGCAGTACTTC
D gene: .; V gene: TRBV20-1; clone size: once; J gene: TRBJ2-5; CDR3 protein: CSARGRRGVRPRGEETQYF; CDR3 DNA: TGCAGTGCTAGAGGTCGACGAGGCGTGCGGCCGAGGGGCGAAGAGACCCAGTACTTC
D gene: .; V gene: TRBV20-1; clone size: .; J gene: TRBJ1-5; CDR3 protein: CSAWTRYSNQPQHF; CDR3 DNA: TGCAGTGCTTGGACCCGGTACAGCAATCAGCCCCAGCATTTT
D gene: .; V gene: TRBV7-2; clone size: .; J gene: TRBJ1-2; CDR3 protein: CASSLGGRRNYGYTF; CDR3 DNA: TGTGCCAGCAGCTTAGGGGGGCGCCGTAACTATGGCTACACCTTC
D gene: .; V gene: TRBV19; clone size: few; J gene: TRBJ1-5; CDR3 protein: CASTLVPDLNQPQHF; CDR3 DNA: TGTGCCAGTACCCTTGTACCAGATCTCAATCAGCCCCAGCATTTT
D gene: .; V gene: TRBV28; clone size: many; J gene: TRBJ1-2; CDR3 protein: CASSLVPTGWNYGYTF; CDR3 DNA: TGTGCCAGCAGTTTAGTCCCTACAGGTTGGAACTATGGCTACACCTTC
D gene: .; V gene: TRBV2; clone size: few; J gene: TRBJ1-2; CDR3 protein: CASSEQKGASGYTF; CDR3 DNA: TGTGCCAGCAGTGAACAAAAGGGTGCGAGTGGCTACACCTTC
D gene: .; V gene: TRBV18; clone size: .; J gene: TRBJ2-1; CDR3 protein: CASSPEGLRANEQFF; CDR3 DNA: TGTGCCAGCTCACCTGAGGGGCTTCGCGCCAATGAGCAGTTCTTC
D gene: TRBD1; V gene: TRBV6-1; clone size: many; J gene: TRBJ1-4; CDR3 protein: CASSSRTGAQLFF; CDR3 DNA: TGTGCCAGCAGCTCTAGGACAGGGGCGCAACTGTTTTTT
D gene: .; V gene: TRBV2; clone size: many; J gene: TRBJ2-2; CDR3 protein: CASSSPWTRRTGELFF; CDR3 DNA: TGTGCCAGCAGTTCTCCTTGGACCAGACGTACCGGGGAGCTGTTTTTT
D gene: TRBD1; V gene: TRBV30; clone size: few; J gene: TRBJ2-7; CDR3 protein: CAWSPTRGEQYF; CDR3 DNA: TGTGCCTGGAGTCCCACCAGGGGGGAGCAGTACTTC
D gene: TRBD1; V gene: TRBV3-1; clone size: .; J gene: TRBJ1-1; CDR3 protein: CASSQPGQGMNTEAFF; CDR3 DNA: TGTGCCAGCAGCCAGCCGGGACAGGGGATGAACACTGAAGCTTTCTTT
D gene: TRBD1; V gene: TRBV5-5; clone size: once; J gene: TRBJ2-2; CDR3 protein: CASSRPGQGNTGELFF; CDR3 DNA: TGTGCCAGCAGTAGACCGGGACAGGGAAACACCGGGGAGCTGTTTTTT
D gene: .; V gene: TRBV24-1; clone size: few; J gene: TRBJ1-2; CDR3 protein: CATSETDRYGYTF; CDR3 DNA: TGTGCCACCAGTGAAACGGACCGCTATGGCTACACCTTC
D gene: .; V gene: TRBV12-3/TRBV12-4; clone size: few; J gene: TRBJ1-4; CDR3 protein: CASRTTGSPSEKLFF; CDR3 DNA: TGTGCCAGCAGGACTACAGGATCACCATCTGAAAAACTGTTTTTT
D gene: .; V gene: TRBV9; clone size: .; J gene: TRBJ1-1; CDR3 protein: CASSVDPRGSSTEAFF; CDR3 DNA: TGTGCCAGCAGCGTCGACCCAAGGGGATCCAGCACTGAAGCTTTCTTT
D gene: .; V gene: TRBV30; clone size: few; J gene: TRBJ2-5; CDR3 protein: CAWSVIGSETQYF; CDR3 DNA: TGTGCCTGGAGTGTAATTGGGAGTGAGACCCAGTACTTC
D gene: TRBD2; V gene: TRBV6-1; clone size: .; J gene: TRBJ2-5; CDR3 protein: CASRSGRGQETQYF; CDR3 DNA: TGTGCCAGCAGAAGCGGGAGGGGCCAAGAGACCCAGTACTTC
D gene: .; V gene: TRBV11-2; clone size: few; J gene: TRBJ1-1; CDR3 protein: CASGPLTRGVGAEAFF; CDR3 DNA: TGTGCCAGCGGCCCCTTGACTCGGGGTGTCGGCGCTGAAGCTTTCTTT
D gene: TRBD1; V gene: TRBV9; clone size: .; J gene: TRBJ2-2; CDR3 protein: CASSVETDRGMRAGELFF; CDR3 DNA: TGTGCCAGCAGCGTAGAAACTGACAGGGGGATGAGGGCCGGGGAGCTGTTTTTT
D gene: TRBD2; V gene: TRBV30; clone size: .; J gene: TRBJ2-5; CDR3 protein: CAWSPGLAGVETQYF; CDR3 DNA: TGTGCCTGGAGTCCTGGACTAGCGGGAGTCGAGACCCAGTACTTC
D gene: TRBD2; V gene: TRBV12-3/TRBV12-4; clone size: .; J gene: TRBJ2-7; CDR3 protein: CASSLALGLGWGVSYEQYF; CDR3 DNA: TGTGCCAGCAGTTTAGCGCTGGGACTAGGGTGGGGTGTTTCCTACGAGCAGTACTTC
D gene: TRBD2; V gene: TRBV27; clone size: .; J gene: TRBJ2-2; CDR3 protein: CASSRFAGVSTGELFF; CDR3 DNA: TGTGCCAGCAGCCGTTTCGCGGGAGTGTCGACCGGGGAGCTGTTTTTT
D gene: .; V gene: TRBV15; clone size: .; J gene: TRBJ1-2; CDR3 protein: CATSRALGELGYTF; CDR3 DNA: TGTGCCACCAGCAGAGCTTTAGGGGAACTGGGCTACACCTTC
D gene: .; V gene: TRBV15; clone size: many; J gene: TRBJ1-5; CDR3 protein: CATSRVTGTHQPQHF; CDR3 DNA: TGTGCCACCAGCAGAGTAACAGGGACTCATCAGCCCCAGCATTTT
D gene: TRBD2; V gene: TRBV6-5; clone size: .; J gene: TRBJ2-7; CDR3 protein: CASSYSTSRTYEQYF; CDR3 DNA: TGTGCCAGCAGTTATTCGACTAGCCGCACCTACGAGCAGTACTTC
D gene: .; V gene: TRBV3-1; clone size: .; J gene: TRBJ1-4; CDR3 protein: CASSQVTWEWTTEKLFF; CDR3 DNA: TGTGCCAGCAGCCAAGTCACCTGGGAGTGGACAACTGAAAAACTGTTTTTT
D gene: .; V gene: TRBV6-2/TRBV6-3; clone size: .; J gene: TRBJ1-1; CDR3 protein: CASSDWGLMNTEAFF; CDR3 DNA: TGTGCCAGCAGTGATTGGGGGCTCATGAACACTGAAGCTTTCTTT
D gene: .; V gene: TRBV5-1; clone size: many; J gene: TRBJ1-1; CDR3 protein: CASSLFRGAEAFF; CDR3 DNA: TGCGCCAGCAGCTTGTTCAGGGGCGCTGAAGCTTTCTTT
D gene: .; V gene: TRBV20-1; clone size: .; J gene: TRBJ2-7; CDR3 protein: CSALGGQGIYYEQYF; CDR3 DNA: TGCAGTGCCCTGGGGGGTCAGGGGATATACTACGAGCAGTACTTC
D gene: .; V gene: TRBV19; clone size: .; J gene: TRBJ1-2; CDR3 protein: CASTSPGGRGYGYTF; CDR3 DNA: TGTGCCAGTACCTCCCCGGGAGGAAGGGGCTACGGCTACACCTTC
D gene: .; V gene: TRBV7-2; clone size: many; J gene: TRBJ2-2; CDR3 protein: CASSPRVRGELFF; CDR3 DNA: TGTGCCAGCAGCCCAAGGGTCCGAGGGGAGCTGTTTTTT